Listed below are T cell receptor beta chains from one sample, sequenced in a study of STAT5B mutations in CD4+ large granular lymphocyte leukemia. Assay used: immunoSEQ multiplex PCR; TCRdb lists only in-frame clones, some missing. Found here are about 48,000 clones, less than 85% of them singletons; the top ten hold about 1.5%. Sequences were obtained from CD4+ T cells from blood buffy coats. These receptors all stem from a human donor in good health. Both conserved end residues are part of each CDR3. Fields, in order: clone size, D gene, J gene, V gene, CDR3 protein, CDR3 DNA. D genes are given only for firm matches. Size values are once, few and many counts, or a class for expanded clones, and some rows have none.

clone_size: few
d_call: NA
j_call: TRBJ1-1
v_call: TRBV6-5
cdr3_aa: CASSTVNTEAFF
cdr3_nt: TGTGCCAGCAGCACAGTGAACACTGAAGCTTTCTTT

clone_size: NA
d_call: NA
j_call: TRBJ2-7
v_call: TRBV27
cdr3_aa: CASSRDYEQYF
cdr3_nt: TGTGCCAGCAGTCGGGACTACGAGCAGTACTTC

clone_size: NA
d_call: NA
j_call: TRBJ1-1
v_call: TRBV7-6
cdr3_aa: CASANRQNTEAFF
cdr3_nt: TGTGCCAGCGCGAACAGACAAAACACTGAAGCTTTCTTT

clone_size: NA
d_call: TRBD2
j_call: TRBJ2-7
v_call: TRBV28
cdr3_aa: CASSLTSGGQYF
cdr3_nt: TGTGCCAGCAGTTTGACTAGCGGGGGACAGTACTTC

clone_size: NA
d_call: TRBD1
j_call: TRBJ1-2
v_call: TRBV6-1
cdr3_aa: CASSVGTGDYGYTF
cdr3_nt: TGTGCCAGCAGTGTCGGGACAGGGGACTATGGCTACACCTTC

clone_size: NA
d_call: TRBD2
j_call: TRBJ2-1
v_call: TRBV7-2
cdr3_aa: CASSLARGGFNEQFF
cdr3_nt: TGTGCCAGCAGCTTAGCGCGGGGGGGCTTTAATGAGCAGTTCTTC

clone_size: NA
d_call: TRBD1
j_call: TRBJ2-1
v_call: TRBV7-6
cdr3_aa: CASSLAAGTGLLNEQFF
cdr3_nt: TGTGCCAGCAGCTTAGCTGCCGGGACAGGGCTACTCAATGAGCAGTTCTTC

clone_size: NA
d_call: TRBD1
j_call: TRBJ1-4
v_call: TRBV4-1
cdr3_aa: CASSQASRDRSEKLFF
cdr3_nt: TGCGCCAGCAGCCAGGCCTCGCGGGACAGGTCGGAAAAACTGTTTTTT

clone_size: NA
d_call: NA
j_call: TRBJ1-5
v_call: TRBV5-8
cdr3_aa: CASSLGSAAANQPQHF
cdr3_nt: TGTGCCAGCAGCTTGGGATCGGCCGCCGCCAATCAGCCCCAGCATTTT

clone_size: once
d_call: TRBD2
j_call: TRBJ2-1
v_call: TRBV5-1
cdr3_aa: CASSSGLAHSYNEQFF
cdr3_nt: TGCGCCAGCAGTTCGGGACTAGCGCACTCCTACAATGAGCAGTTCTTC

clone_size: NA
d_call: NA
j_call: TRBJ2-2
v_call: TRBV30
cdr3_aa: CAWVGSGELFF
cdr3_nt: TGTGCCTGGGTGGGGTCCGGGGAGCTGTTTTTT

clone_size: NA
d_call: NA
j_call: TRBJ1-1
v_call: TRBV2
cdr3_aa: CASSEQGSMNTEAFF
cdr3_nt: TGTGCCAGCAGTGAACAGGGTTCCATGAACACTGAAGCTTTCTTT

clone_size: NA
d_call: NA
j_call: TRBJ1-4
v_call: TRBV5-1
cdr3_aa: CASSGGGQYNEKLFF
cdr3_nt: TGCGCCAGCAGCGGTGGAGGACAGTATAATGAAAAACTGTTTTTT

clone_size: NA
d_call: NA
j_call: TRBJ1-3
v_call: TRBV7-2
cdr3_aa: CASSAGFSGNTIYF
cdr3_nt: TGTGCCAGCAGCGCAGGGTTTTCTGGAAACACCATATATTTT

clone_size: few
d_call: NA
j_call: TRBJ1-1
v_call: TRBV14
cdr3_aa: CASRITGQNTEAFF
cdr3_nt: TGTGCCAGCAGAATAACAGGGCAGAACACTGAAGCTTTCTTT

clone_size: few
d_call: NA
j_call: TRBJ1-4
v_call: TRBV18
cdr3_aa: CASSRTTVDEKLFF
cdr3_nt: TGTGCCAGCTCACGTACTACAGTGGATGAAAAACTGTTTTTT

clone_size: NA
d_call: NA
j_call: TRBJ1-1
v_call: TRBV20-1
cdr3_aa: CSASGDTEAFF
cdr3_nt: TGCAGTGCTAGTGGGGACACTGAAGCTTTCTTT

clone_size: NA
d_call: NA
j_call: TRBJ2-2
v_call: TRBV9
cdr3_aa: CASSSTGTHTGELFF
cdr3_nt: TGTGCCAGCAGCTCAACCGGGACACATACCGGGGAGCTGTTTTTT

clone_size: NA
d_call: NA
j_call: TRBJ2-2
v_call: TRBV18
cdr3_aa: CASSPGVTGELFF
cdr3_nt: TGTGCCAGCTCACCAGGAGTAACCGGGGAGCTGTTTTTT

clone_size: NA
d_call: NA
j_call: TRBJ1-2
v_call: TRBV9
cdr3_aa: CASSIGDSYGYTF
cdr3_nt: TGTGCCAGCAGCATAGGGGATTCCTATGGCTACACCTTC

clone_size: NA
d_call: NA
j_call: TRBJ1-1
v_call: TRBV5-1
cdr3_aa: CASSRPGNRVRDDTEAFF
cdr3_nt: TGCGCCAGCAGCCGACCAGGGAACAGGGTTCGGGATGACACTGAAGCTTTCTTT

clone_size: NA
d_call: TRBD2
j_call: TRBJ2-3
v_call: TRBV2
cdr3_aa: CASRSGANTDTQYF
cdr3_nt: TGTGCCAGCAGGAGCGGGGCTAACACAGATACGCAGTATTTT

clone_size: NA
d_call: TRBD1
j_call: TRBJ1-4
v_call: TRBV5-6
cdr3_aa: CASSMRQGRGEKLFF
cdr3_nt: TGTGCCAGCAGCATGAGACAGGGCCGAGGTGAAAAACTGTTTTTT

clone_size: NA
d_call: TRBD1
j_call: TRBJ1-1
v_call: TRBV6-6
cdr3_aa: CASSYGQGAIDTEAFF
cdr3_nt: TGTGCCAGCAGTTACGGACAGGGGGCGATCGACACTGAAGCTTTCTTT

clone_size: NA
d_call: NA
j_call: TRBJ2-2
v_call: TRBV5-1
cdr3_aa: CASSGGLDTGELFF
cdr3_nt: TGCGCCAGCAGCGGGGGGCTCGACACCGGGGAGCTGTTTTTT

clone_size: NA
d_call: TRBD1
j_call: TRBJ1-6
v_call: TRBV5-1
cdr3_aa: CASSPRGPENSPLHF
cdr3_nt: TGCGCCAGCAGCCCCAGGGGGCCAGAGAATTCACCCCTCCACTTT

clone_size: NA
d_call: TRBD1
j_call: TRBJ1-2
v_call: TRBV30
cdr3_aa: CAWSEQGLYGYTF
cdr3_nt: TGTGCCTGGAGTGAACAGGGGCTCTATGGCTACACCTTC

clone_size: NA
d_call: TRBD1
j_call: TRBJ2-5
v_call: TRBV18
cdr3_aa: CASSLGTGPETQYF
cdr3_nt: TGTGCCAGCTCCCTCGGGACAGGTCCAGAGACCCAGTACTTC

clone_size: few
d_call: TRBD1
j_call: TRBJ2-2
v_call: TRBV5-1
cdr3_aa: CASTDRSLGTGELFF
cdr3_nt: TGCGCCAGCACGGACAGGTCGTTAGGGACCGGGGAGCTGTTTTTT

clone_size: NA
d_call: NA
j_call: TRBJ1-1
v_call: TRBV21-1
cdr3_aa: CASSKGDPGTLDTEAFF
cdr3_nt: TGTGCCAGCAGCAAAGGAGACCCCGGGACACTAGACACTGAAGCTTTCTTT

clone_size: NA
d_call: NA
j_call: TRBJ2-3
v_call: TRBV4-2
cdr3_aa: CASSQDRAGATDTQYF
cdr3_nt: TGTGCCAGCAGCCAAGATAGGGCGGGGGCCACAGATACGCAGTATTTT

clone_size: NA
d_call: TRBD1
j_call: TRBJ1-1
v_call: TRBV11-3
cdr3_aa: CASSPGTGLNTEAFF
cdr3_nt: TGTGCCAGCAGCCCGGGGACAGGGTTGAACACTGAAGCTTTCTTT

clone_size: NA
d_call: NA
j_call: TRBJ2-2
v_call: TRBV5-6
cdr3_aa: CASSLVVAGELFF
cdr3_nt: TGTGCCAGCAGCTTGGTGGTGGCCGGGGAGCTGTTTTTT

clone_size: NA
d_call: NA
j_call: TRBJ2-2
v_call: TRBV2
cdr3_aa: CASSPQNTGELFF
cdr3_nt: TGTGCCAGCAGTCCCCAGAACACCGGGGAGCTGTTTTTT

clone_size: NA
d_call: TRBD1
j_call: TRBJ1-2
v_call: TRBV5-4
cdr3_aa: CASSLGGDSGYTF
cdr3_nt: TGTGCCAGCAGCTTGGGTGGGGACAGCGGCTACACCTTC

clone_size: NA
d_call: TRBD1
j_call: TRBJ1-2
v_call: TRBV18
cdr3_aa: CASSPLVQGVAGYTF
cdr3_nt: TGTGCCAGCTCACCACTCGTACAGGGGGTAGCTGGCTACACCTTC

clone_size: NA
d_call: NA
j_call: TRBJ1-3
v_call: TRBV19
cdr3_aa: CASSLRGLSGNTIYF
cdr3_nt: TGTGCCAGTAGCCTAAGGGGCCTGTCTGGAAACACCATATATTTT

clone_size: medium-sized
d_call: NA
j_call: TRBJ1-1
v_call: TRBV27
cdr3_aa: CASRDSGGRNTEAFF
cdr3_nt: TGTGCCAGCAGAGATAGCGGGGGGCGGAACACTGAAGCTTTCTTT

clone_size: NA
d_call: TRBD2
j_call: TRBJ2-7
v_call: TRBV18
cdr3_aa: CASSLLAGGSSYEQYF
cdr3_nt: TGTGCCAGCTCTCTTCTAGCGGGGGGGAGCTCCTACGAGCAGTACTTC

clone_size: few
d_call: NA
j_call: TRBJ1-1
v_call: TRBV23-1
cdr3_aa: CASSQSGQAEAFF
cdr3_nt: TGCGCCAGCAGTCAATCCGGCCAAGCAGAAGCTTTCTTT

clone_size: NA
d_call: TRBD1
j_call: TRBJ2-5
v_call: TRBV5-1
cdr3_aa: CASSFPDREETQYF
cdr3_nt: TGCGCCAGCAGCTTTCCCGACAGGGAAGAGACCCAGTACTTC

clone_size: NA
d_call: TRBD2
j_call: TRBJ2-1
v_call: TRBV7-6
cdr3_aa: CASSPRTSSNEQFF
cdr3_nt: TGTGCCAGCAGCCCACGGACTAGCAGCAATGAGCAGTTCTTC

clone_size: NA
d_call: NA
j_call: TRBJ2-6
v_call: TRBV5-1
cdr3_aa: CASSSGGGANVLTF
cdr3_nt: TGCGCCAGCAGCTCAGGTGGTGGGGCCAACGTCCTGACTTTC

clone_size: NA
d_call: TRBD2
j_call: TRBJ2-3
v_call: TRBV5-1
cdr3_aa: CASSFPQRGTDTQYF
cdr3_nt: TGCGCCAGCAGCTTCCCCCAGCGGGGGACAGATACGCAGTATTTT

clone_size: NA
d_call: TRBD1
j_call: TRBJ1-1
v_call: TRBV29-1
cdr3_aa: CSVEPTGMTFF
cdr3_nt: TGCAGCGTTGAACCGACAGGGATGACTTTCTTT